These 29 T cell receptor beta chains originate from one sample sequenced in a study of blood T cell repertoires in COVID-19. Clones were read by immunoSEQ multiplex PCR, and TCRdb kept only the in-frame ones, dropping some. The sample records around 170,000 clones, 83% being singletons. The sequenced sample consisted of peripheral blood. These receptors originate from a human donor in a cohort sampled during active COVID-19.

The chain joins TRBV5-1 to TRBJ2-2, with 11 bases that match TRBD2. Germline lookup yields CDR1 SGHRS and CDR2 YFSETQ. The CDR3 has 14 amino acids. V dropped 4 bases and J dropped 6; count of bases not matched to a gene: 2. CDR3 nucleotide sequence: TGCGCCAGCAGCGGGACTAGCGGTGCCGGGGAGCTGTTTTTT. Its translation: CASSGTSGAGELFF.

This chain connects TRBV28 to TRBJ2-2, with D perhaps TRBD1 (6 bases). The CDR3 has 15 residues. Germline V gives CDR1 MDHEN, CDR2 SYDVKM. The V end lost 4 bases, the J end lost 5 bases, and 14 bases lay between the germline ends. The DNA for the CDR3 is TGTGCCAGCAGTTGGGCAGGGGTGGGGACCGGGGAGCTGTTTTTT. Amino acids: CASSWAGVGTGELFF.

The V call is TRBV7-3, the J call TRBJ2-6; a weak D match, TRBD1 (6 bases). V lost 4 bases, J lost 0 bases, and 10 bases lay in between. The length of the CDR3 is 16 residues. CDR1 SGHTA and CDR2 FQGTGA come from the germline V gene. The CDR3 bases are TGTGCCAGCAGCTCTCGACAGGTCTCTGGGGCCAACGTCCTGACTTTC. This encodes CASSSRQVSGANVLTF.

This clone was recorded a few times. The CDR3 protein is CATSEQGLAGYTGELFF. For the CDR3, the DNA is TGTGCCACCAGTGAACAGGGACTAGCGGGATACACCGGGGAGCTGTTTTTT. This sequence joins TRBV24-1 and TRBJ2-2; TRBD2 aligns across 13 bases. CDR3 length: 17 amino acids. J lost 3 bases, V lost 4 bases, and 4 bases had no gene match. Per the germline V gene, CDR1 is KGHDR and CDR2 is SFDVKD.

V is TRBV28 and J is TRBJ2-2; 9 bases are shared with TRBD2. From germline, CDR1 is MDHEN and CDR2 SYDVKM. V was clipped by 6 bases and J by 0 bases; unmatched bases: 2. CDR3 length: 15 residues. For the CDR3, the DNA is TGTGCCAGCAGCTGGACTAGCGCGAACACCGGGGAGCTGTTTTTT. Its translation: CASSWTSANTGELFF.

This clone was detected only a few times. The chain recombines TRBV3-1 (or the pseudogene TRBV3-2) with TRBJ1-3; tentatively, D is TRBD1 (6 bases). CDR1 is LGHDT, CDR2 YNNKEL, per germline (reference sequence). The CDR3 covers 20 residues. Trimming stripped 0 bases from V and 0 bases from J, with 21 bases between. The CDR3 sequence: CASSQELARGGRSSGNTIYF. Written as DNA, the CDR3 is TGTGCCAGCAGCCAAGAGTTGGCCAGGGGAGGGCGGAGCTCTGGAAACACCATATATTTT.

The chain uses TRBV4-3 and TRBJ2-6, with TRBD2 matching over 11 bases. CDR3 length: 21 residues. CDR1 and CDR2 (germline): LGHNA, YSLEER. Losses at the gene ends were 0 bases for V and 0 bases for J; bases not matched to a gene: 10. The CDR3, as DNA: TGCGCCAGCAGCCAAGAAAGGCCCGGGACTAGCGGTTTCTCTGGGGCCAACGTCCTGACTTTC. Its translation is CASSQERPGTSGFSGANVLTF.

This chain connects TRBV7-2 to TRBJ2-7; 14 bases agree with TRBD2. The J segment lost 2 bases and the V segment lost 5 bases, leaving 5 bases of the junction unmatched. This CDR3 region has 16 residues. CDR1 is SGHTA, CDR2 FQGNSA, per germline. Written as DNA, the CDR3 is TGTGCCAGCAGCCCGGGACTAGCGGGGGAACCCTACGAGCAGTACTTC. It specifies CASSPGLAGEPYEQYF.

In its sample, this clone was seen a few times. The chain couples TRBV9 to TRBJ1-3, with D maybe TRBD1 (6 bases). Germline CDR1 SGDLS, CDR2 YYNGEE. V was pared by 4 bases and J by 2 bases, with 16 bases between. The CDR3 runs 16 residues. The CDR3 reads CASSPIGGSAGNTIYF. DNA for the CDR3: TGTGCCAGCAGCCCGATAGGGGGTTCGGCTGGAAACACCATATATTTT.

The chain is built from TRBV5-4 and TRBJ1-2; D call uncertain. This CDR3 has 12 residues. Trimming took 0 bases from V and 4 from J, leaving 4 bases between them. Germline CDR1 reads SGHNT; CDR2 reads YYREEE (reference sequence). CDR3: CASSLASYGYTF. Written as DNA, the CDR3 is TGTGCCAGCAGCTTGGCGTCCTATGGCTACACCTTC.

The chain employs TRBV6-5 and TRBJ2-1; TRBD2 matches at 9 bases. Trimming took 6 bases from V and 0 from J; bases not matched to a gene: 3. This CDR3 is 15 amino acids long. Germline V gene data show CDR1 as MNHEY and CDR2 as SVGAGI. In nucleotides, the CDR3 is TGTGCCAGCAGACTAGCGGGCAGCTCCTACAATGAGCAGTTCTTC. Translating gives CASRLAGSSYNEQFF.

V usage is TRBV5-8 and J usage is TRBJ2-5; 14 nucleotides align to TRBD2. Germline trimming cut 0 bases from V and 7 bases from J; bases unmatched to any gene: 8. This CDR3 is 17 amino acids long. Per germline, CDR1 SGHTS and CDR2 YDEGEE. The CDR3 loop reads CASSLGGLAGARATQYF. The DNA of the CDR3 is TGTGCCAGCAGCTTGGGGGGACTAGCGGGAGCCAGGGCGACCCAGTACTTC. Filled out from reference TRBV5-8 and TRBJ2-5, the complete variable domain reads EAGVTQSPTHLIKTRGQQATLRCSPISGHTSVYWYQQALGLGLQFLLWYDEGEERNRGNFPPRFSGRQFPNYSSELNVNALELEDSALYLCASSLGGLAGARATQYFGPGTRLLVL.

The chain is built from TRBV10-3 and TRBJ2-5, with 10 bases that match TRBD2. Germline values: CDR1 ENHRY, CDR2 SYGVKD. The CDR3 length is 15 residues. With 6 bases clipped from V and 5 bases from J, the junction kept 9 bases outside the gene matches. CDR3 amino acids: CAISLAGAPRETQYF. The CDR3 region has the DNA TGTGCCATCAGCCTAGCGGGAGCCCCGCGGGAGACCCAGTACTTC.

This clone has only one observation. This chain uses TRBV11-2 with TRBJ1-2, with TRBD1 matching over 12 bases. The CDR3 is 14 amino acids. The germline CDR1 and CDR2 sequences are SGHAT and FQNNGV. V was clipped by 4 bases and J by 8 bases; unmatched bases: 5. CDR3 protein: CASSSRDRGQGYTF. The CDR3 DNA is TGTGCCAGCAGCTCGAGGGACAGGGGGCAAGGCTACACCTTC.

The genes are TRBV27 and TRBJ2-7, with D possibly being TRBD1 (5 bases). Trimming removed 2 bases from V and 4 bases from J, with 15 bases in between. CDR1 MNHEY and CDR2 SMNVEV come from the germline V gene (reference sequence). This CDR3 region has 15 residues. DNA for the CDR3: TGTGCCAGCAGTTTAACCAGGGAACAGTGGTACGAGCAGTACTTC. It is translated as CASSLTREQWYEQYF.

The genes are TRBV5-6 and TRBJ2-1, with 8 bases aligning to TRBD1. Germline values: CDR1 SGHDT, CDR2 YYEEEE. The trim removed 6 bases at V and 3 bases at J, leaving 8 bases unmatched. CDR3 length equals 15 residues. DNA for the CDR3: TGTGCCAGCACCGCATACAGGGGGTTCTACAATGAGCAGTTCTTC. This translates into CASTAYRGFYNEQFF.

The chain couples TRBV10-2 to TRBJ2-7; TRBD2 matches 8 bases. The CDR3 sequence is 15 residues long. Germline-derived CDR1 and CDR2 are WSHSY and SAAADI. V lost 5 bases and J lost 3; bases outside the gene matches: 9. The CDR3 DNA reads TGCGCCAGCAGTCTGACTAGCGCCGTCGGCTACGAGCAGTACTTC. Translation: CASSLTSAVGYEQYF.

This sequence joins TRBV19 and TRBJ1-5; 9 bases match TRBD1. V lost 5 bases and J lost 8; bases outside the gene matches: 10. The V gene's germline CDR1 is LNHDA and CDR2 SQIVND (reference sequence). The CDR3 has 15 residues. The CDR3 here is CASSFRTGVLKPQHF. The CDR3 DNA reads as TGTGCCAGTAGTTTCCGGACAGGGGTTTTGAAGCCCCAGCATTTT.

The chain has TRBV14 and TRBJ1-4; D call uncertain. The CDR3 loop spans 13 amino acids. V gave up 3 bases and J gave up 5 bases, with 7 bases separating them. CDR1 is SGHDN and CDR2 is FVKESK in the germline V gene. CDR3 protein: CASSHGPNEKLFF. The CDR3 DNA reads as TGTGCCAGCAGCCATGGCCCAAATGAAAAACTGTTTTTT.

The chain combines TRBV18 with TRBJ1-2, with no clear D. Trimming pared 7 bases from V and 0 bases from J, leaving 9 bases between. This CDR3 is 13 amino acids long. Germline CDR1 reads KGHSH; CDR2 reads LQKENI. The CDR3, as DNA: TGTGCCAGCTGCCCGGGAACTAACTATGGCTACACCTTC. Residues: CASCPGTNYGYTF.

The CDR3 DNA reads as TGTGCCAGCCTTGGTAGCGGACTTTACAATGAGCAGTTCTTC. Translated, it gives CASLGSGLYNEQFF. The chain employs TRBV6-5 and TRBJ2-1; D perhaps matches TRBD2 (6 bases). Germline CDR1 reads MNHEY; CDR2 reads SVGAGI. V was pared by 8 bases and J by 4 bases, with 15 bases between. The CDR3 is 14 residues long.

The chain couples TRBV3-1 (or the pseudogene TRBV3-2) to TRBJ2-1, with TRBD1 identical over 9 bases. Per germline, CDR1 LGHDT and CDR2 YNNKEL (reference sequence). V shed 4 bases and J 7 bases; nucleotides not matched to a gene: 8. The CDR3 is 15 residues long. This CDR3 is CASSPRDREVNEQFF. CDR3 DNA: TGTGCCAGCAGCCCACGGGACAGGGAGGTTAATGAGCAGTTCTTC.

This chain uses TRBV7-2 with TRBJ2-7; 8 nucleotides line up with TRBD2. The CDR3 runs to 12 residues. The trim removed 4 bases at V and 6 bases at J, leaving 2 bases unmatched. Germline loops: CDR1 SGHTA, CDR2 FQGNSA. The CDR3 is CASSWAGGEQYF. In DNA, the CDR3 is TGTGCCAGCAGCTGGGCGGGGGGCGAGCAGTACTTC.

V and J are TRBV9 and TRBJ1-1, with 7 nucleotides matching TRBD1. Germline lookup yields CDR1 SGDLS and CDR2 YYNGEE. With 2 bases clipped from V and 3 bases from J, the junction kept 1 base outside the gene matches. There are 13 residues in the CDR3. CDR3 DNA: TGTGCCAGCAGCGTTGACAGGGACACTGAAGCTTTCTTT. Translated: CASSVDRDTEAFF.

This clone has a handful of counts. The chain combines TRBV6-1 with TRBJ2-1, with TRBD1 as a possible D gene (5 bases). Germline V gene data show CDR1 as MNHNS and CDR2 as SASEGT. The length of the CDR3 is 15 residues. Between the trimmed V and J ends, which lost 1 base and 8 bases, there was a span of 15 bases. For the CDR3, the DNA is TGTGCCAGCAGTGAAGAGAGAGGTGGGGCCCATGAGCAGTTCTTC. Its translation is CASSEERGGAHEQFF.

This clone has only a few counts. The rearrangement uses TRBV4-3 and TRBJ1-3, with D possibly TRBD1 on 5 matching bases. Trimming stripped 0 bases from V and 3 bases from J, with 9 bases between. Germline V gene sequence: CDR1 LGHNA, CDR2 YSLEER. The CDR3 extends over 15 amino acids. The CDR3 nucleotides read TGCGCCAGCAGCCAAGATTCCAGGGATGGAAACACCATATATTTT. Encoded protein: CASSQDSRDGNTIYF.

The CDR3 coding sequence is TGTGCCAGCAGCTTAGCTGGACAGGGTTTTATCAATCAGCCCCAGCATTTT. As protein: CASSLAGQGFINQPQHF. The chain couples TRBV7-2 to TRBJ1-5; 8 bases line up with TRBD1. The CDR3 consists of 17 residues. Germline CDR1 SGHTA, CDR2 FQGNSA. The J segment lost 3 bases and the V segment lost 0 bases, leaving 7 bases of the junction unmatched.

This sequence joins TRBV6-2 or TRBV6-3 and TRBJ1-1, with TRBD1 matching over 7 bases. The CDR3 has 16 residues. The germline V gene has CDR1 MNHEY and CDR2 SVGEGT. J gave up 1 base and V 6 bases, and 11 bases lay outside the gene matches. CDR3 DNA sequence: TGTGCCAGCAGCCCGATGTTCCAGGGGGGGAACACTGAAGCTTTCTTT. This sequence encodes CASSPMFQGGNTEAFF.

The chain couples TRBV5-1 to TRBJ1-5; 8 bases agree with TRBD1. The CDR3 runs 15 residues. CDR1 and CDR2 from the germline V gene are SGHRS and YFSETQ. The V gene end was trimmed by 7 bases and the J gene end by 0 bases; junction bases not matched to a gene: 6. The CDR3 nucleotides read TGCGCCAGCCAGCCGACAGGGGATAGCAATCAGCCCCAGCATTTT. Residues: CASQPTGDSNQPQHF. Based on the CDR3 plus reference TRBV5-1 and TRBJ1-5, the full variable domain is KAGVTQTPRYLIKTRGQQVTLSCSPISGHRSVSWYQQTPGQGLQFLFEYFSETQRNKGNFPGRFSGRQFSNSRSEMNVSTLELGDSALYLCASQPTGDSNQPQHFGDGTRLSIL.